A single sample is the source of the 31 T cell receptor beta chains below, sequenced in a study of T-cell memory formation after mild COVID-19. MiXCR, run by TCRdb on the 5' RACE reads, gives a single entry per CDR3 protein. The table shows a few hundred thousand distinct CDR3 sequences, with 8.5% to 9.5% occurring only once. Sequences were obtained from PBMCs or a T cell subset sorted from them (not recorded which). The receptors here all came from a man aged 18 to 35 who had mild COVID-19 (a few samples of this study predate the infection). Cell type and time point are not known.

In its sample, this clonotype was seen many times. In DNA form, the CDR3 reads TGTGCCAGCAGCTCCACATATACGGAGACCCAGTACTTC. As protein: CASSSTYTETQYF. The chain joins TRBV5-6 to TRBJ2-5; D unresolved. V lost 3 bases, J lost 5 bases, and 11 bases lay in between. CDR1 and CDR2 (germline): SGHDT, YYEEEE. This CDR3 spans 13 amino acids.

The V and J genes are TRBV5-1 and TRBJ2-2; D not certain. The germline gives CDR1 SGHRS, CDR2 YFSETQ. The V end was cut by 1 base, the J end by 2 bases, with 12 bases between. The CDR3 loop spans 16 amino acids. The DNA for the CDR3 is TGCGCCAGCAGCTTGTATGGGATGGTCAACACCGGGGAGCTGTTTTTT. Protein sequence: CASSLYGMVNTGELFF. Full variable domain (rest looked up from reference TRBV5-1 and TRBJ2-2): KAGVTQTPRYLIKTRGQQVTLSCSPISGHRSVSWYQQTPGQGLQFLFEYFSETQRNKGNFPGRFSGRQFSNSRSEMNVSTLELGDSALYLCASSLYGMVNTGELFFGEGSRLTVL.

The chain is built from TRBV5-5 and TRBJ2-5; no definite D call. Between the trimmed V and J ends, which lost 2 bases and 3 bases, there was a span of 11 bases. This CDR3 is built from 14 residues. Germline loops: CDR1 SGHKS, CDR2 YYEKEE (reference sequence). Written as DNA, the CDR3 is TGTGCCAGCAGCTTCCGTGGGATGAAAGAGACCCAGTACTTC. Translation gives CASSFRGMKETQYF. Combining the CDR3 with reference TRBV5-5 and TRBJ2-5 gives the whole variable domain DAGVTQSPTHLIKTRGQQVTLRCSPISGHKSVSWYQQVLGQGPQFIFQYYEKEERGRGNFPDRFSARQFPNYSSELNVNALLLGDSALYLCASSFRGMKETQYFGPGTRLLVL.

In this sample, this clonotype turned up a few times. This chain joins TRBV12-5 and TRBJ2-3; D ambiguous. The CDR3 covers 15 residues. With 1 base removed from V and 3 bases from J, the gap between germline ends came to 11 bases. Germline V gene data show CDR1 as LGHNT and CDR2 as FRNRAP. CDR3 region: CASGLGRKVTDTQYF. The CDR3 coding sequence is TGTGCTAGTGGTTTGGGCAGGAAGGTGACAGATACGCAGTATTTT.

The chain combines TRBV19 with TRBJ1-2; D ambiguous. Trimming removed 10 bases from V and 2 bases from J, with 5 bases in between. The CDR3 contains 10 residues. Germline loops: CDR1 LNHDA, CDR2 SQIVND (reference sequence). The CDR3 DNA is TGTGCCACAAAAAACTATGGCTACACCTTC. It encodes CATKNYGYTF.

This clonotype came up a few times. The V gene is TRBV2, the J gene TRBJ2-2; D is uncertain. CDR1 SNHLY and CDR2 FYNNEI come from the germline V gene. The CDR3 extends over 12 amino acids. Trimming took off 4 bases at V and 4 bases at J, with 4 bases between the two ends. The CDR3 is CASSAFTGELFF. The CDR3 DNA reads TGTGCCAGCAGTGCTTTCACCGGGGAGCTGTTTTTT.

The chain joins TRBV5-1 to TRBJ1-3; D gene uncertain. V was trimmed by 2 bases and J by 4 bases, leaving 13 bases between them. Looked up from germline, CDR1 is SGHRS and CDR2 is YFSETQ. This CDR3 contains 15 residues. CDR3 loop: CASSLDRASGNTIYF. The DNA of the CDR3 is TGCGCCAGCAGCTTAGATCGAGCTTCAGGAAACACCATATATTTT. Using reference TRBV5-1 and TRBJ1-3 for the parts outside the CDR3, the full variable domain is KAGVTQTPRYLIKTRGQQVTLSCSPISGHRSVSWYQQTPGQGLQFLFEYFSETQRNKGNFPGRFSGRQFSNSRSEMNVSTLELGDSALYLCASSLDRASGNTIYFGEGSWLTVV.

This chain joins TRBV6-2 or TRBV6-3 and TRBJ1-5, with D uncertain. The CDR3 has 15 amino acids. From germline, CDR1 is MNHEY and CDR2 SVGEGT. V dropped 5 bases and J dropped 6 bases, with 17 bases sitting between them. CDR3 residues: CASSRWAPRFQPQHF. The CDR3 bases are TGTGCCAGCAGTCGGTGGGCCCCTCGTTTTCAGCCCCAGCATTTT.

This clonotype was detected a few times. The CDR3 bases are TGTGCCGCCTACCTAGCGGGGGGGCCCCGCACAGATACGCAGTATTTT. Amino acids: CAAYLAGGPRTDTQYF. The chain carries TRBV15 and TRBJ2-3; 12 positions agree with TRBD2. J lost 1 base, V lost 11 bases, and 10 bases had no gene match. CDR1 and CDR2 (germline): LNHNV, YYDKDF (reference sequence). The CDR3 is 16 amino acids.

The gene calls are TRBV29-1 and TRBJ2-1; TRBD2 matches at 12 bases. The CDR3 consists of 13 residues. Germline V CDR1 and CDR2: SQVTM, ANQGSEA. After removal of 6 bases from V and 9 bases from J, the junction contained 6 bases not matched to a gene. In DNA, the CDR3 is TGCAGCGTGCTACTAGCGGGGGGTTTTGAGCAGTTCTTC. Translation gives CSVLLAGGFEQFF.

The chain links TRBV18 to TRBJ2-5; no clear D gene. The CDR3 extends over 14 amino acids. Per the germline V gene, CDR1 is KGHSH and CDR2 is LQKENI. V was shortened by 0 bases and J by 5 bases, with 10 bases between the two germline ends. The CDR3 bases are TGTGCCAGCTCACCACCCAGAGGCATGGAGACCCAGTACTTC. Translating gives CASSPPRGMETQYF.

This chain connects TRBV7-9 to TRBJ1-6; 9 nucleotides agree with TRBD1. Germline trimming cut 6 bases from V and 6 bases from J; bases unmatched to any gene: 6. The CDR3 has 15 amino acids. Germline-derived CDR1 and CDR2 are SEHNR and FQNEAQ (reference sequence). In DNA form, the CDR3 reads TGTGCCAGCAGGTCAAACAGGGGGCTTAATTCACCCCTCCACTTT. This sequence encodes CASRSNRGLNSPLHF.

This clonotype was recorded many times. The chain joins TRBV24-1 to TRBJ2-3; perhaps TRBD2 as D (5 bases). Trimming shortened V by 9 bases and J by 2 bases, and 8 bases separated the two germline ends. The CDR3 consists of 12 residues. The germline gives CDR1 KGHDR, CDR2 SFDVKD. The CDR3 region is CATSDFTDTQYF. The CDR3 nucleotides are TGTGCCACCTCGGACTTCACAGATACGCAGTATTTT.

The V gene is TRBV4-3, the J gene TRBJ1-6, with no clear D. V lost 1 base, J lost 7 bases, and 5 bases lay in between. Germline lookup yields CDR1 LGHNA and CDR2 YSLEER. The CDR3 loop spans 13 amino acids. For the CDR3, the DNA is TGCGCCAGCAGCCAAGCCATGAATTCACCCCTCCACTTT. Translating it yields CASSQAMNSPLHF.

J is TRBJ2-1 and V is TRBV20-1; D remains unclear. From germline, CDR1 is DFQATT and CDR2 SNEGSKA (reference sequence). The V end was cut by 3 bases, the J end by 9 bases, with 15 bases between. This CDR3 has 13 amino acids. The CDR3 here is CSASSVSSREQFF. DNA of the CDR3: TGCAGTGCTAGCTCCGTTAGTAGCCGTGAGCAGTTCTTC.

V is TRBV12-3 or TRBV12-4 and J is TRBJ1-5; possible D gene TRBD1, 5 bases. Trimming shortened V by 5 bases and J by 7 bases, and 18 bases separated the two germline ends. This CDR3 is 15 amino acids long. CDR3 residues: CASSRGPSRGQPQHF. As DNA, the CDR3 is TGTGCCAGCAGTCGAGGACCGTCTCGGGGCCAGCCCCAGCATTTT.

This clonotype turned up a few times. V usage is TRBV20-1 and J usage is TRBJ1-1; unclear D gene. Per germline, CDR1 DFQATT and CDR2 SNEGSKA (reference sequence). Trimming took 3 bases from V and 6 from J, leaving 8 bases between them. There are 11 residues in the CDR3. The CDR3 coding sequence is TGCAGTGCTAGTGTTTTTCCTGAAGCTTTCTTT. It specifies CSASVFPEAFF.

This chain uses TRBV7-2 with TRBJ2-3, with D hard to call. CDR1 SGHTA and CDR2 FQGNSA come from the germline V gene. The CDR3 is made up of 14 amino acids. Trimming cost V 1 base and J 6 bases, with 11 bases left between them. The CDR3 is CASSLETPPDTQYF. CDR3 nucleotides: TGTGCCAGCAGCTTAGAGACACCCCCCGATACGCAGTATTTT. Complete variable domain (other parts from reference TRBV7-2 and TRBJ2-3): GAGVSQSPSNKVTEKGKDVELRCDPISGHTALYWYRQSLGQGLEFLIYFQGNSAPDKSGLPSDRFSAERTGGSVSTLTIQRTQQEDSAVYLCASSLETPPDTQYFGPGTRLTVL.

This clonotype turned up a few times. This rearrangement joins TRBV3-1 to TRBJ2-1, with 12 bases lining up with TRBD1. Germline V gene sequence: CDR1 LGHDT, CDR2 YNNKEL (reference sequence). Trimming removed 3 bases from V and 10 bases from J; junction bases left unmatched: 10. The CDR3 is 16 amino acids. The CDR3 spells CASSQDPGQGAREQFF. In nucleotides, the CDR3 is TGTGCCAGCAGCCAGGATCCGGGACAGGGGGCCCGGGAGCAGTTCTTC.

The chain employs TRBV20-1 and TRBJ2-1, with 7 bases that match TRBD2. From germline, CDR1 is DFQATT and CDR2 SNEGSKA (reference sequence). The V gene end was trimmed by 5 bases and the J gene end by 4 bases; junction bases not matched to a gene: 8. This CDR3 is 14 amino acids long. The CDR3 sequence: CSALAGRQYNEQFF. CDR3 DNA: TGCAGTGCTTTAGCGGGCCGGCAATACAATGAGCAGTTCTTC.

The gene calls are TRBV7-9 and TRBJ1-6; 7 bases are a match to TRBD1. Trimming cost V 3 bases and J 6 bases; bases outside gene matches: 2. The CDR3 totals 14 residues. CDR1 and CDR2 (germline): SEHNR, FQNEAQ (reference sequence). The chain's CDR3 is CASSFGTANSPLHF. CDR3 DNA sequence: TGTGCCAGCAGCTTTGGGACAGCTAATTCACCCCTCCACTTT.

This clonotype appeared many times. The rearrangement joins TRBV5-1 to TRBJ2-2; D is possibly TRBD1 (5 bases). There are 15 residues in the CDR3. Per germline, CDR1 SGHRS and CDR2 YFSETQ. V was clipped by 2 bases and J by 1 base, with 9 bases between them. CDR3 amino acids: CASSFIQGNTGELFF. CDR3 DNA sequence: TGCGCCAGCAGCTTCATTCAGGGGAACACCGGGGAGCTGTTTTTT.

This clonotype was counted between two and nine times. Here the CDR3 reads CASSLGGQGHNSPLHF. Written as DNA, the CDR3 is TGTGCCAGCAGCTTAGGGGGACAGGGTCATAATTCACCCCTCCACTTT. The rearrangement uses TRBV7-9 and TRBJ1-6, with 9 bases lining up with TRBD1. The germline gives CDR1 SEHNR, CDR2 FQNEAQ (reference sequence). The length of the CDR3 is 16 residues. V lost 1 base, J lost 5 bases, and 3 bases stayed unmatched.

There are a few counts of this clonotype. The gene calls are TRBV6-5 and TRBJ1-2; D is unresolved. The CDR3 spans 11 residues. Germline lookup yields CDR1 MNHEY and CDR2 SVGAGI. V lost 7 bases to trimming and J lost 5 bases, with 8 bases between them. The CDR3: CASNMAYGYTF. In nucleotides, the CDR3 is TGTGCCAGCAATATGGCATATGGCTACACCTTC.

There are a few counts of this clonotype. CDR3 sequence (DNA): TGCGCCAGCAACCTTTTAGCGGGGCTCACAGATACGCAGTATTTT. Its translation is CASNLLAGLTDTQYF. J is TRBJ2-3 and V is TRBV5-1; TRBD2 matches 8 bases. V lost 6 bases and J lost 2; bases outside the gene matches: 8. The germline V gene encodes CDR1 SGHRS and CDR2 YFSETQ. There are 15 residues in the CDR3.

The gene calls are TRBV5-1 and TRBJ2-3; 13 bases map to TRBD2. Germline CDR1 and CDR2: SGHRS and YFSETQ. Germline trimming cut 4 bases from V and 2 bases from J; bases unmatched to any gene: 7. The CDR3 spans 17 residues. CDR3 sequence: CASSPGGTSGNTDTQYF. CDR3 coding DNA: TGCGCCAGCAGCCCCGGAGGGACTAGCGGGAACACAGATACGCAGTATTTT.

The table lists this clonotype with many counts. The CDR3 bases are TGTGCCAGCAGCCGTAACACCGGGGAGCTGTTTTTT. Translation gives CASSRNTGELFF. The chain carries TRBV6-5 and TRBJ2-2; no firm D call. Germline V gene lookup returns CDR1 MNHEY and CDR2 SVGAGI. Trimming stripped 6 bases from V and 2 bases from J, with 4 bases between. The CDR3 consists of 12 residues.

This clonotype was detected a few times. The chain joins TRBV5-1 to TRBJ1-1, with D perhaps matching TRBD1 (5 bases). CDR1 SGHRS and CDR2 YFSETQ come from the germline V gene. This CDR3 region has 15 residues. The V end lost 4 bases, the J end lost 2 bases, and 15 bases lay between the germline ends. The CDR3 is CASSQGPGGNTEAFF. The CDR3 DNA follows: TGCGCCAGCAGCCAAGGGCCCGGGGGAAACACTGAAGCTTTCTTT.

This clonotype showed up many times. The chain employs TRBV9 and TRBJ1-1; D is undetermined. The germline CDR1 and CDR2 sequences are SGDLS and YYNGEE. This CDR3 has 13 residues. V was trimmed by 6 bases and J by 8 bases, leaving 17 bases between them. Written as DNA, the CDR3 is TGTGCCAGCAATTGGCTACTGGGTACCGAAGCTTTCTTT. Residues: CASNWLLGTEAFF. Looking up the rest from reference TRBV9 and TRBJ1-1 gives the full variable domain: DSGVTQTPKHLITATGQRVTLRCSPRSGDLSVYWYQQSLDQGLQFLIQYYNGEERAKGNILERFSAQQFPDLHSELNLSSLELGDSALYFCASNWLLGTEAFFGQGTRLTVV.

This chain links TRBV7-6 with TRBJ2-2, with a possible D match to TRBD2 (7 bases). Germline lookup yields CDR1 SGHVS and CDR2 FNYEAQ. Trimming stripped 4 bases from V and 1 base from J, with 19 bases between. The CDR3 length is 18 residues. The DNA for the CDR3 is TGTGCCAGCAGCTCCGGAAGAGGGGGGGCGGTGAACACCGGGGAGCTGTTTTTT. Residues: CASSSGRGGAVNTGELFF.

The chain carries TRBV12-3 or TRBV12-4 and TRBJ1-1; D might be TRBD1 (6 bases). V was trimmed by 7 bases and J by 0 bases, leaving 12 bases between them. This CDR3 is 14 amino acids long. The CDR3 nucleotides are TGTGCCAGCACTGAACAGGGACTGAACACTGAAGCTTTCTTT. Translating gives CASTEQGLNTEAFF.